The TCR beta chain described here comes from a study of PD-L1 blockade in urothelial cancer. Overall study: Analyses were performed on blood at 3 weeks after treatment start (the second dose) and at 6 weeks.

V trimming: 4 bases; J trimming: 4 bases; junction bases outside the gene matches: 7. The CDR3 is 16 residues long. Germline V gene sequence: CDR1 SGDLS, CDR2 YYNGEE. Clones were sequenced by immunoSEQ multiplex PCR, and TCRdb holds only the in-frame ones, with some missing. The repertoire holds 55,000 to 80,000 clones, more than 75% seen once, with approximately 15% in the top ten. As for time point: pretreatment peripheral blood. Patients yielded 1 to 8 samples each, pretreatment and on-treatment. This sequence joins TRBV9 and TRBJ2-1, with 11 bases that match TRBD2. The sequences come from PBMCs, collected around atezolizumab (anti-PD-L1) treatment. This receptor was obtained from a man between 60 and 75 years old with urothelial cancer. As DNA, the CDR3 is TGTGCCAGCAGCAAGACGGGACTAGCGGCATACAATGAGCAGTTCTTC. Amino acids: CASSKTGLAAYNEQFF.